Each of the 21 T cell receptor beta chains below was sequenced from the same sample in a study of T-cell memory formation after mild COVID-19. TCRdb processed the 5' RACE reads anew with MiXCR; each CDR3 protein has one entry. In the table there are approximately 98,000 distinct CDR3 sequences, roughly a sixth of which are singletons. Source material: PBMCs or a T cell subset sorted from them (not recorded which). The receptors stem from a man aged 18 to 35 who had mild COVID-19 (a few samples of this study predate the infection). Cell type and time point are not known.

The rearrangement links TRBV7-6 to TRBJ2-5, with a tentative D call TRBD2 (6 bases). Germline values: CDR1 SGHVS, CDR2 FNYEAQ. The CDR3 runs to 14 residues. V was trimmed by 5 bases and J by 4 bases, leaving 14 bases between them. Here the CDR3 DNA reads TGTGCCAGCAGCGTCGGGGGAGGAATAGAGACCCAGTACTTC. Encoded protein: CASSVGGGIETQYF. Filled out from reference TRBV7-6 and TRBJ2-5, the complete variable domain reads GAGVSQSPRYKVTKRGQDVALRCDPISGHVSLYWYRQALGQGPEFLTYFNYEAQQDKSGLPNDRFSAERPEGSISTLTIQRTEQRDSAMYRCASSVGGGIETQYFGPGTRLLVL.

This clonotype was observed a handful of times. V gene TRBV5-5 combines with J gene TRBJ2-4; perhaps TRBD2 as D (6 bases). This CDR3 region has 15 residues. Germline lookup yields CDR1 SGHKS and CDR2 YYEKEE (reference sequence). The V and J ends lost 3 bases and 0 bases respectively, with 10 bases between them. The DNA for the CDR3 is TGTGCCAGCAGCTACACGGGGGTAGCCAAAAACATTCAGTACTTC. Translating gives CASSYTGVAKNIQYF.

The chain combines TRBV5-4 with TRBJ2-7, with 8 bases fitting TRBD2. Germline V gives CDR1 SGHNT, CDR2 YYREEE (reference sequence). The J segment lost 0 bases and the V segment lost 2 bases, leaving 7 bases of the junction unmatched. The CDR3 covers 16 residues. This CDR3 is CASSFGQRGSSYEQYV. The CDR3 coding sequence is TGTGCCAGCAGCTTCGGGCAGCGGGGGAGCTCCTACGAGCAGTACGTC.

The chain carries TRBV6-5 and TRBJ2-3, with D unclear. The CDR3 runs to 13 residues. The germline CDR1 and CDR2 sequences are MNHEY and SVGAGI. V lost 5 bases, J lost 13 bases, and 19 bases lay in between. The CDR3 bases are TGTGCCAGCAGTCCCTACTTGGGCAATCAAGAGTATTTT. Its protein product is CASSPYLGNQEYF.

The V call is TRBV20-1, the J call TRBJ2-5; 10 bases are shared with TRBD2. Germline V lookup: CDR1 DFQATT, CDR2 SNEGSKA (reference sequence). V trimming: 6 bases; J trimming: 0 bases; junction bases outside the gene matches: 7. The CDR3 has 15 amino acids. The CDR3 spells CSAERGGSYQETQYF. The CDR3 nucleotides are TGCAGTGCAGAGCGGGGGGGCTCGTACCAAGAGACCCAGTACTTC.

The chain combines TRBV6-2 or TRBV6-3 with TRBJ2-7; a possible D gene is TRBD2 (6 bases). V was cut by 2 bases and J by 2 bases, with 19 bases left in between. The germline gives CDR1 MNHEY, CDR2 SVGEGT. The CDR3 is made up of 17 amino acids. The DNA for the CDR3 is TGTGCCAGCAGTTACATACCGGGAGCCGGTGGTACCTACGAGCAGTACTTC. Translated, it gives CASSYIPGAGGTYEQYF.

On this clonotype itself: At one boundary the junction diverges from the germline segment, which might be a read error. The CDR3 sequence: CASSFRKNTEVFF. CDR3 bases: TGTGCCAGCAGCTTTAGAAAGAACACTGAAGTTTTCTTT. The chain joins TRBV5-6 to TRBJ1-1; D gene unclear. The germline CDR1 and CDR2 sequences are SGHDT and YYEEEE. CDR3 size: 13 residues.

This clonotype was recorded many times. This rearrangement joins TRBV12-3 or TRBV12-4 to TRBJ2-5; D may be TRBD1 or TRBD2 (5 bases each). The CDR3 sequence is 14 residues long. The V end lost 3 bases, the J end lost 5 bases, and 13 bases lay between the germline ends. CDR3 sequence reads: CASSLRGLGETQYF. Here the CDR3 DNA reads TGTGCCAGCAGTTTGAGGGGTTTAGGGGAGACCCAGTACTTC.

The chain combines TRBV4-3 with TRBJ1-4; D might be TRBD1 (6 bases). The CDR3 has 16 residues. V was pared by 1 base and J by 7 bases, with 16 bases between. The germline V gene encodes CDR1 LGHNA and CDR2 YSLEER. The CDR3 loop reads CASSQVGTLWGEKLFF. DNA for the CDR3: TGCGCCAGCAGCCAAGTAGGGACACTCTGGGGTGAAAAACTGTTTTTT.

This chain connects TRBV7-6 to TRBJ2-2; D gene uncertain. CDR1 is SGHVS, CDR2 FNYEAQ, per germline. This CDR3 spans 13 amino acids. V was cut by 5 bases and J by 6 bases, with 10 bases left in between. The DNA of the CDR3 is TGTGCCAGCAGCCGTACGAGAGCCGGGGAGCTGTTTTTT. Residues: CASSRTRAGELFF.

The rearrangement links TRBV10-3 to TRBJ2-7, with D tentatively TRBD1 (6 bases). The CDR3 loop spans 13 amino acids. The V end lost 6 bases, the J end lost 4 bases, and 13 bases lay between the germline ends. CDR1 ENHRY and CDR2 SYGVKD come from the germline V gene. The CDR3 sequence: CAIRGTLLYEQYF. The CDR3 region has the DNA TGTGCCATCAGAGGGACACTCTTATACGAGCAGTACTTC.

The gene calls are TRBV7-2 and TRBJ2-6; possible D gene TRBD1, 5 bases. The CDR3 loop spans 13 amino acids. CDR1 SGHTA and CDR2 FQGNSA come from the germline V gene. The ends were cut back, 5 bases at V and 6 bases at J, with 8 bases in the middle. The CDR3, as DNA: TGTGCCAGCAGCCAAGGACAGGCCAACGTCCTGACTTTC. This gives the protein CASSQGQANVLTF.

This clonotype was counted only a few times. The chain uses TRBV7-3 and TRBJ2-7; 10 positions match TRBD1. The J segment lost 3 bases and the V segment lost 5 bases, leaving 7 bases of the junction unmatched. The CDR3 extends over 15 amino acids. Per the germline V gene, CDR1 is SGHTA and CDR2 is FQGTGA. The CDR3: CASSKRTGGVYEQYF. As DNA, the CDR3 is TGTGCCAGCAGCAAAAGGACAGGGGGAGTCTACGAGCAGTACTTC.

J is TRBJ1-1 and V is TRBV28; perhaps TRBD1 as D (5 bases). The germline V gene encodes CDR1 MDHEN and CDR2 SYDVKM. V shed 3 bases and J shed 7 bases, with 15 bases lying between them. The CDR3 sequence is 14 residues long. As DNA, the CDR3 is TGTGCCAGCAGTTTGGGGGGTACAGCTTTTGAAGCTTTCTTT. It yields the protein CASSLGGTAFEAFF.

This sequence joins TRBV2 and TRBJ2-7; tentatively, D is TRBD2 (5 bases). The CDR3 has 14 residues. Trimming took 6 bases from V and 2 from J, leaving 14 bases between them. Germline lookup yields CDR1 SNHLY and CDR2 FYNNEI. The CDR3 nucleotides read TGTGCCAGCAGGAGGGTGGTTGGAACCTACGAGCAGTACTTC. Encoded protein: CASRRVVGTYEQYF.

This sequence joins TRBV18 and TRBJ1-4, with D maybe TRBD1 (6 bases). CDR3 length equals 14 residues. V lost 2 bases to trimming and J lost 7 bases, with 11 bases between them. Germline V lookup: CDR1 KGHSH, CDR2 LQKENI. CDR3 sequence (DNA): TGTGCCAGCTCACCAGGGGGGCGCGGTGAAAAACTGTTTTTT. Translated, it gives CASSPGGRGEKLFF. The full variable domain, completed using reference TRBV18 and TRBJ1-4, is NAGVMQNPRHLVRRRGQEARLRCSPMKGHSHVYWYRQLPEEGLKFMVYLQKENIIDESGMPKERFSAEFPKEGPSILRIQQVVRGDSAAYFCASSPGGRGEKLFFGSGTQLSVL.

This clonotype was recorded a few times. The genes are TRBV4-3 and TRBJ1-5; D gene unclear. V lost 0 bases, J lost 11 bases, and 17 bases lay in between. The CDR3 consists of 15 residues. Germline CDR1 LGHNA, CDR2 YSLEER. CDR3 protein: CASSQDLTPQWAQHF. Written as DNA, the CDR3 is TGCGCCAGCAGCCAAGATCTCACGCCCCAATGGGCCCAGCATTTT.

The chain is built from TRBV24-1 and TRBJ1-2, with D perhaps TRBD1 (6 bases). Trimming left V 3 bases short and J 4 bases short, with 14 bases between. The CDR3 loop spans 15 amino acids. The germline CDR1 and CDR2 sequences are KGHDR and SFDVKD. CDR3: CATSDPSRGSYGYTF. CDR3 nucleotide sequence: TGTGCCACCAGTGATCCTTCCAGGGGTAGCTATGGCTACACCTTC.

CDR3 protein: CASSLGGPNTGELFF. Written as DNA, the CDR3 is TGTGCCAGCAGCTTAGGTGGCCCGAACACCGGGGAGCTGTTTTTT. This rearrangement joins TRBV7-3 to TRBJ2-2; no clear D gene. The ends were cut back, 2 bases at V and 0 bases at J, with 7 bases in the middle. Per germline, CDR1 SGHTA and CDR2 FQGTGA. This CDR3 has 15 amino acids.

CDR3 in DNA: TGTGCCAGCAGCTTAAGTCGGGCCTCAGCGGGGAATGGCTACACCTTC. It specifies CASSLSRASAGNGYTF. This chain links TRBV7-2 with TRBJ1-2; unclear D gene. The V end was cut by 2 bases, the J end by 6 bases, with 19 bases between. The germline gives CDR1 SGHTA, CDR2 FQGNSA. This CDR3 spans 16 amino acids.

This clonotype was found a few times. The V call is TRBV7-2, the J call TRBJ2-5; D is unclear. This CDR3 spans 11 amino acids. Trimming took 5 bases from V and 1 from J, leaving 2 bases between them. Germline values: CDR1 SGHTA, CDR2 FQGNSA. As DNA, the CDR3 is TGTGCCAGCAGCGTCCAAGAGACCCAGTACTTC. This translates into CASSVQETQYF.